Below are 14 T cell receptor beta chains sequenced from a single sample in a study of shared clonotypes between healthy human individuals. This table comes from immunoSEQ multiplex PCR, and its TCRdb copy is limited to in-frame clones, with some not included. The sample lists about 2.4 million clones, over 85% occurring once. Specimen: naive CD4+ T cells sorted from blood. Subset given: CD45RA+ positively selected. These receptors came from a man aged 18 to 30 in good health.

CDR3 amino acids: CASSRGGTNEKLFF. The CDR3 coding sequence is TGCGCCAGCAGCCGGGGGGGCACTAATGAAAAACTGTTTTTT. V gene TRBV5-1 combines with J gene TRBJ1-4, with a tentative D call TRBD1 (6 bases). CDR1 and CDR2 (germline): SGHRS, YFSETQ. The V and J ends lost 4 bases and 2 bases respectively, with 9 bases between them. The CDR3 sequence is 14 residues long.

This sequence joins TRBV5-6 and TRBJ2-7; 9 bases line up with TRBD1. Germline assignment: CDR1 SGHDT and CDR2 YYEEEE. This CDR3 has 15 residues. V lost 4 bases and J lost 2; bases outside the gene matches: 7. The chain's CDR3 is CASSPGTGLAYEQYF. As DNA, the CDR3 is TGTGCCAGCAGCCCCGGGACAGGGTTGGCCTACGAGCAGTACTTC.

This clone was seen just once. CDR3 in amino acids: CASSGSGPYNEQFF. As DNA, the CDR3 is TGTGCCAGCAGTGGGAGCGGGCCCTACAATGAGCAGTTCTTC. The chain joins TRBV2 to TRBJ2-1; TRBD2 might be the D (6 bases). The CDR3 runs 14 residues. Germline-derived CDR1 and CDR2 are SNHLY and FYNNEI. Trimming removed 4 bases at V and 2 bases at J, with 9 bases between. Filled out from reference TRBV2 and TRBJ2-1, the complete variable domain reads EPEVTQTPSHQVTQMGQEVILRCVPISNHLYFYWYRQILGQKVEFLVSFYNNEISEKSEIFDDQFSVERPDGSNFTLKIRSTKLEDSAMYFCASSGSGPYNEQFFGPGTRLTVL.

This sequence joins TRBV27 and TRBJ2-2; 8 bases match TRBD2. The V gene end was trimmed by 6 bases and the J gene end by 5 bases; junction bases not matched to a gene: 5. This CDR3 has 14 residues. Per the germline V gene, CDR1 is MNHEY and CDR2 is SMNVEV (reference sequence). The CDR3 DNA follows: TGTGCCAGCAGGCCTAGCGGGTTTACCGGGGAGCTGTTTTTT. Encoded protein: CASRPSGFTGELFF.

A note on this clone: Other DNA sequences of this sample code for an identical CDR3. CDR3 sequence reads: CASSLEGTGYNEQFF. The CDR3 DNA reads TGCGCCAGCAGCTTGGAAGGGACAGGGTACAATGAGCAGTTCTTC. The V gene is TRBV5-1, the J gene TRBJ2-1, with 9 bases that match TRBD1. V dropped 0 bases and J dropped 4; count of bases not matched to a gene: 2. CDR3 length equals 15 residues. Germline V CDR1 and CDR2: SGHRS, YFSETQ.

In DNA form, the CDR3 reads TGTGCCAGCAGCTTGGGGTCAGGAGATTGGGTCGGCTACACCTTC. This codes for CASSLGSGDWVGYTF. The genes are TRBV5-5 and TRBJ1-2, with no clear D. CDR3 length equals 15 residues. Germline loops: CDR1 SGHKS, CDR2 YYEKEE (reference sequence). The V gene lost 0 bases and the J gene lost 8 bases, with 17 bases spanning the gap.

In DNA form, the CDR3 reads TGTGCCAGCTCACGGGGACTACCCAATGAGCAGTTCTTC. Its protein is CASSRGLPNEQFF. V and J are TRBV18 and TRBJ2-1; 7 nucleotides match TRBD2. This CDR3 is 13 amino acids long. Germline CDR1 KGHSH, CDR2 LQKENI. After removal of 4 bases from V and 6 bases from J, the junction contained 3 bases not matched to a gene.

The chain joins TRBV2 to TRBJ2-4; D ambiguous. The length of the CDR3 is 11 residues. The ends were cut back, 5 bases at V and 8 bases at J, with 7 bases in the middle. The V gene's germline CDR1 is SNHLY and CDR2 FYNNEI. This CDR3 is CASSSLDIQYF. CDR3 sequence (DNA): TGTGCCAGCAGTAGCCTGGACATTCAGTACTTC. The full variable domain, rest sourced from reference TRBV2 and TRBJ2-4, is EPEVTQTPSHQVTQMGQEVILRCVPISNHLYFYWYRQILGQKVEFLVSFYNNEISEKSEIFDDQFSVERPDGSNFTLKIRSTKLEDSAMYFCASSSLDIQYFGAGTRLSVL.

Concerning this clone: Other DNA sequences from this sample encode an identical CDR3 as well. The chain couples TRBV6-5 to TRBJ2-2; no reliable D call. The germline V and J ends were trimmed by 5 bases and 5 bases, with 9 bases remaining between them. This CDR3 is 13 amino acids long. Germline V gives CDR1 MNHEY, CDR2 SVGAGI. DNA of the CDR3: TGTGCCAGCAGTCCGGGCTTTACCGGGGAGCTGTTTTTT. Amino acids: CASSPGFTGELFF.

This clone was seen a few times. V usage is TRBV10-3 and J usage is TRBJ1-6; 7 bases align to TRBD1. The CDR3 loop spans 13 amino acids. After removal of 6 bases from V and 8 bases from J, the junction contained 4 bases not matched to a gene. Germline V lookup: CDR1 ENHRY, CDR2 SYGVKD. CDR3 loop: CAIRTGRDSPLHF. In nucleotides, the CDR3 is TGTGCCATCAGGACAGGGCGGGATTCACCCCTCCACTTT.

Note on this clone: This same CDR3 is encoded by further DNA sequences in the sample. V gene TRBV7-9 combines with J gene TRBJ1-1; unclear D gene. CDR3 length: 14 amino acids. Germline CDR1 SEHNR, CDR2 FQNEAQ (reference sequence). V was clipped by 1 base and J by 1 base, with 7 bases between them. CDR3 bases: TGTGCCAGCAGCTTAGAGGGAGCGAACACTGAAGCTTTCTTT. The encoded protein is CASSLEGANTEAFF.

This chain uses TRBV5-4 with TRBJ1-5; D ambiguous. V dropped 2 bases and J dropped 4 bases, with 10 bases sitting between them. Germline V CDR1 and CDR2: SGHNT, YYREEE (reference sequence). This CDR3 contains 14 residues. The CDR3 reads CASSFWGENQPQHF. DNA for the CDR3: TGTGCCAGCAGCTTCTGGGGAGAGAATCAGCCCCAGCATTTT.

The count of this clone is one. The J gene is TRBJ1-1, the V gene TRBV6-6, with no clear D. The V end was cut by 6 bases, the J end by 3 bases, with 5 bases between. The CDR3 consists of 11 residues. Germline loops: CDR1 MNHNY, CDR2 SVGAGI (reference sequence). CDR3 loop: CASSSYTEAFF. DNA for the CDR3: TGTGCCAGCAGCTCGTACACTGAAGCTTTCTTT.

V and J are TRBV5-1 and TRBJ2-1, with 8 nucleotides matching TRBD2. CDR1 is SGHRS, CDR2 YFSETQ, per germline. The CDR3 totals 14 residues. The V gene end was trimmed by 4 bases and the J gene end by 5 bases; junction bases not matched to a gene: 5. CDR3 sequence reads: CASSGLAGNNEQFF. CDR3 coding DNA: TGCGCCAGCAGCGGATTAGCGGGAAACAATGAGCAGTTCTTC.